Below, 13 T cell receptor beta chains from the same sample are listed, as sequenced in a study of CD8+ T cells in alopecia areata. It was cDNA, reverse transcribed from extracted RNA, that served as the sequencing template. Some clones are missing from TCRdb's copy, which holds only in-frame ones; the method was immunoSEQ multiplex PCR. The table has some 190,000 clones, about 51% seen once; the top ten hold about a tenth. This sample's treatment: oral pan-JAK inhibitor, 5-10 mg twice daily. The specimen comprised CD8+ T cells sorted from blood, sampled around week 54, from a patient treated with tofacitinib. These receptors came from a human donor with alopecia areata.

This clone was observed a handful of times. This chain uses TRBV27 with TRBJ2-3; D gene ambiguous. V lost 4 bases and J 5 bases, leaving 10 bases between the germline ends. CDR1 MNHEY and CDR2 SMNVEV come from the germline V gene (reference sequence). The CDR3 has 13 amino acids. The CDR3 DNA follows: TGTGCCAGCAGTTCCCCTCCGGGAGATACGCAGTATTTT. Its translation: CASSSPPGDTQYF.

The chain combines TRBV9 with TRBJ2-5; 10 bases agree with TRBD1. The V gene's germline CDR1 is SGDLS and CDR2 YYNGEE. J gave up 3 bases and V 3 bases, and 5 bases lay outside the gene matches. The CDR3 consists of 15 residues. CDR3 region: CASSEGQGIEETQYF. The CDR3 nucleotides read TGTGCCAGCAGCGAGGGACAGGGGATAGAAGAGACCCAGTACTTC.

The rearrangement uses TRBV6-1 and TRBJ2-6; D remains unclear. The ends were cut back, 3 bases at V and 0 bases at J, with 6 bases in the middle. Germline CDR1 reads MNHNS; CDR2 reads SASEGT. The CDR3 contains 15 residues. CDR3 loop: CASSDRPSGANVLTF. The CDR3 coding sequence is TGTGCCAGCAGTGACAGACCCTCTGGGGCCAACGTCCTGACTTTC.

The V call is TRBV30, the J call TRBJ1-6; D is ambiguous. This CDR3 contains 13 residues. With 5 bases removed from V and 8 bases from J, the gap between germline ends came to 13 bases. Per germline, CDR1 GTSNPN and CDR2 SVGIG (reference sequence). This CDR3 reads CAWESYRDSPLHF. DNA of the CDR3: TGTGCCTGGGAAAGCTACCGGGATTCACCCCTCCACTTT.

A single count supports this clone. The chain links TRBV6-5 to TRBJ2-5; D is unresolved. There are 13 residues in the CDR3. V lost 2 bases and J lost 3, with 7 bases in between. CDR1 and CDR2 from the germline V gene are MNHEY and SVGAGI. In DNA form, the CDR3 reads TGTGCCAGCAGTTACCCCGGAGAAGAGACCCAGTACTTC. Residues: CASSYPGEETQYF.

In this sample, this clone turned up a few times. The chain is built from TRBV29-1 and TRBJ1-4; D gene uncertain. Trimming took 4 bases from V and 0 from J, leaving 6 bases between them. The length of the CDR3 is 13 residues. Germline-derived CDR1 and CDR2 are SQVTM and ANQGSEA. CDR3 in DNA: TGCAGCGTTGCGCCTGCAACTAATGAAAAACTGTTTTTT. This gives the protein CSVAPATNEKLFF.

V gene TRBV15 combines with J gene TRBJ2-5, with a weak D call TRBD2 (5 bases). The CDR3 loop spans 17 amino acids. The V gene lost 0 bases and the J gene lost 2 bases, with 16 bases spanning the gap. Germline V gene data show CDR1 as LNHNV and CDR2 as YYDKDF (reference sequence). The CDR3 region has the DNA TGTGCCACCAGCAGAGATCTCGACGAGCGGTGGCAAGAGACCCAGTACTTC. It encodes CATSRDLDERWQETQYF.

In this sample, this clone turned up a few times. The rearrangement joins TRBV9 to TRBJ2-3; the D call may be TRBD1 or TRBD2 (6 bases each). Germline CDR1 reads SGDLS; CDR2 reads YYNGEE. Trimming took off 4 bases at V and 7 bases at J, with 19 bases between the two ends. The CDR3 length is 15 residues. The CDR3 nucleotides read TGTGCCAGCAGCCCCCAAGGAGGGGGGACATATACGCAGTATTTT. Protein: CASSPQGGGTYTQYF.

The chain employs TRBV9 and TRBJ1-6, with D unresolved. In germline, CDR1 is SGDLS, CDR2 YYNGEE. The V end lost 3 bases, the J end lost 3 bases, and 13 bases lay between the germline ends. The CDR3 sequence is 16 residues long. The CDR3: CASSETDLDYNSPLHF. CDR3 nucleotide sequence: TGTGCCAGCAGCGAGACCGATCTAGACTATAATTCACCCCTCCACTTT.

The chain recombines TRBV7-9 with TRBJ2-3; D not resolved. Germline lookup yields CDR1 SEHNR and CDR2 FQNEAQ (reference sequence). CDR3 size: 14 residues. V was pared by 3 bases and J by 2 bases, with 9 bases between. The CDR3 sequence: CASSLGLHTDTQYF. The CDR3 DNA follows: TGTGCCAGCAGCTTGGGGTTACACACAGATACGCAGTATTTT.

The chain joins TRBV27 to TRBJ2-5, with TRBD2 as a possible D gene (6 bases). The CDR3 loop spans 14 amino acids. Germline CDR1 and CDR2: MNHEY and SMNVEV (reference sequence). Trimming left V 3 bases short and J 6 bases short, with 14 bases between. DNA for the CDR3: TGTGCCAGCAGTTTCTTAGGGACTGGGAAGACCCAGTACTTC. Translating it yields CASSFLGTGKTQYF.

The chain has TRBV27 and TRBJ2-5; TRBD2 matches at 7 bases. CDR1 and CDR2 (germline): MNHEY, SMNVEV (reference sequence). CDR3 length equals 14 residues. The V and J ends lost 3 bases and 4 bases, in that order; junction bases with no gene match: 5. In DNA form, the CDR3 reads TGTGCCAGCAGTTTGGGCGGGGGTCCAGAGACCCAGTACTTC. It yields the protein CASSLGGGPETQYF.

CDR3 nucleotides: TGTGCCAGCAGCCAGACAGGGCCGGGAGATACGCAGTATTTT. The encoded protein is CASSQTGPGDTQYF. The chain employs TRBV7-9 and TRBJ2-3; 7 nucleotides line up with TRBD1. V shed 5 bases and J 5 bases; nucleotides not matched to a gene: 7. CDR3 length equals 14 residues. Germline assignment: CDR1 SEHNR and CDR2 FQNEAQ (reference sequence).